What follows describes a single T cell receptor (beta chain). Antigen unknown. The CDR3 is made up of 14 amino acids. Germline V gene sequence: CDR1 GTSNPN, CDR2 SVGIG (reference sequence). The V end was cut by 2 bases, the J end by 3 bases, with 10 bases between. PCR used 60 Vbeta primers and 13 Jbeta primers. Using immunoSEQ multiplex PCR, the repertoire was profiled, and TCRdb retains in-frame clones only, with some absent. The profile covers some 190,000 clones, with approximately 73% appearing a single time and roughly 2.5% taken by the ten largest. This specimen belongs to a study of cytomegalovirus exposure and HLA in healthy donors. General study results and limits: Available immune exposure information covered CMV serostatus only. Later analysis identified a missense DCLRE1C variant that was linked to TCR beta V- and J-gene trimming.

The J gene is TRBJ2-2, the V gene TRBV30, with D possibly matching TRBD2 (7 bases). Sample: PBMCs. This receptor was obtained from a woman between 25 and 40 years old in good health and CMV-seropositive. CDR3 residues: CAWSQGGDTGELFF. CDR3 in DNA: TGTGCCTGGAGTCAAGGGGGGGACACCGGGGAGCTGTTTTTT.